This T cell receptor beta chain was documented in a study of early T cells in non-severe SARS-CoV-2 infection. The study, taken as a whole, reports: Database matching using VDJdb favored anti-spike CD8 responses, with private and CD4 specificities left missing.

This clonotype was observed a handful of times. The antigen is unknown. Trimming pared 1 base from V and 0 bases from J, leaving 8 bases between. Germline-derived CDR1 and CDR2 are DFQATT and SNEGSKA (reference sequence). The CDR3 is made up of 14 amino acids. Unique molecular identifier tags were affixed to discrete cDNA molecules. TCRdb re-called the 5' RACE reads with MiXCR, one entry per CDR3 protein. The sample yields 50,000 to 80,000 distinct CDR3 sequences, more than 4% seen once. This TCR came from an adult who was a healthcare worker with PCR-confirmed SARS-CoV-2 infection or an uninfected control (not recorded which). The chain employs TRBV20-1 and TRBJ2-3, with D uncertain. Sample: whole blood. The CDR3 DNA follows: TGCAGTGCTAGAGCTCTCGATAGCACAGATACGCAGTATTTT. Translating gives CSARALDSTDTQYF.